This T cell receptor beta chain is from a study of blood T cell repertoires in COVID-19. Original handling: Cell counts per sample came from amplifying reference gene primers. Method: immunoSEQ multiplex PCR; TCRdb's copy keeps in-frame clones and lacks some. D and trimming come from the DNA, and the V and J calls and clone size come from that table. The sample consists of about 37,000 clones, more than 80% of them appearing once. V shed 5 bases and J shed 5 bases, with 15 bases lying between them. Looked up from germline, CDR1 is SGHTA and CDR2 is FQGNSA. The CDR3 is 14 residues long. The receptor's source is an older woman with acute or convalescent COVID-19. The chain has TRBV7-2 and TRBJ1-2, with D unclear. Sequencing was performed on peripheral blood. The CDR3 is CASSGRGSLYGYTF. CDR3 coding DNA: TGTGCCAGCAGCGGCCGAGGCAGCCTATATGGCTACACCTTC.